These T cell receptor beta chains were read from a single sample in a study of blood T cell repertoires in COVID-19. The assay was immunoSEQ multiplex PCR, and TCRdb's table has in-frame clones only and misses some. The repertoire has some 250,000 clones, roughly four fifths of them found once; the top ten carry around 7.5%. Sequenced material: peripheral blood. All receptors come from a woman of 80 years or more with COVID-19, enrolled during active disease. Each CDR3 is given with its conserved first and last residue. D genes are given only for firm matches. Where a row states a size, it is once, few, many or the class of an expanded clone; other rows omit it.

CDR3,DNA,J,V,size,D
CASSPGGGQFF,TGTGCCAGTTCTCCTGGGGGAGGTCAGTTCTTC,TRBJ2-1,TRBV12-3/TRBV12-4,few,NA
CASSPTRQGPGTDTQYF,TGTGCCAGCTCACCAACGAGACAGGGGCCAGGGACAGATACGCAGTATTTT,TRBJ2-3,TRBV18,once,TRBD1
CASSLPGFGYGYTF,TGTGCCAGCAGCTTGCCGGGGTTCGGCTATGGCTACACCTTC,TRBJ1-2,TRBV5-4,NA,NA
CASSQDRGGFYGYTF,TGCGCCAGCAGCCAAGATCGTGGAGGGTTCTATGGCTACACCTTC,TRBJ1-2,TRBV4-1,NA,NA
CASSFHGRAQGSYTF,TGTGCCAGCAGTTTTCATGGAAGGGCCCAGGGGAGCTACACCTTC,TRBJ1-2,TRBV27,once,NA
CASRHGSTDTQYF,TGTGCCAGCAGACACGGGAGCACAGATACGCAGTATTTT,TRBJ2-3,TRBV3-1/TRBV3-2,once,NA
CASSETGDRLRGYTF,TGTGCCAGCAGTGAGACAGGGGACCGTTTAAGGGGCTACACCTTC,TRBJ1-2,TRBV27,NA,TRBD1
CASSLRQTTDTQYF,TGTGCCAGCAGCTTACGACAGACCACAGATACGCAGTATTTT,TRBJ2-3,TRBV7-2,NA,NA
CASSSGTGRQQYF,TGTGCCAGCAGCTCCGGGACAGGGCGACAACAGTACTTC,TRBJ2-7,TRBV7-9,NA,TRBD1
CASSEEPGQGGYEQYF,TGTGCCAGCAGTGAAGAACCGGGACAGGGGGGCTACGAGCAGTACTTC,TRBJ2-7,TRBV25-1,once,TRBD1
CASSHQGQGASYEQYF,TGTGCCAGCTCACACCAGGGACAGGGGGCATCCTACGAGCAGTACTTC,TRBJ2-7,TRBV18,NA,TRBD1
CASSPQSGENIQYF,TGTGCCAGCTCACCACAGTCGGGGGAGAACATTCAGTACTTC,TRBJ2-4,TRBV18,NA,NA
CATRSPGVTGGEQYF,TGTGCCACCCGCTCCCCAGGGGTCACGGGGGGCGAGCAGTACTTC,TRBJ2-7,TRBV10-3,NA,NA
CASSSAGLGNTEAFF,TGTGCCAGCTCTTCCGCAGGGTTGGGGAACACTGAAGCTTTCTTT,TRBJ1-1,TRBV18,NA,NA
CASSPLRSEGNTIYF,TGTGCCAGCTCACCTTTGAGGAGCGAGGGAAACACCATATATTTT,TRBJ1-3,TRBV18,NA,NA
CASSRHGTSGRSGELFF,TGTGCCAGCAGCCGCCATGGGACTAGCGGGAGGAGCGGGGAGCTGTTTTTT,TRBJ2-2,TRBV3-1/TRBV3-2,once,TRBD2
CASSPGQGYSNQPQHF,TGTGCCAGCAGTCCGGGACAGGGGTATAGCAATCAGCCCCAGCATTTT,TRBJ1-5,TRBV28,NA,TRBD1
CASSWDSTDTQYF,TGTGCCAGCAGCTGGGACTCCACAGATACGCAGTATTTT,TRBJ2-3,TRBV5-6,NA,NA
CASRTGYEKLFF,TGTGCCAGCAGGACAGGGTATGAAAAACTGTTTTTT,TRBJ1-4,TRBV27,NA,TRBD1
CASIPRQGNNSPLHF,TGTGCCAGCATCCCAAGACAGGGAAATAATTCACCCCTCCACTTT,TRBJ1-6,TRBV6-5,NA,TRBD1
CASSLKGGSNHEQFF,TGTGCCAGCAGCTTAAAGGGCGGGAGCAACCATGAGCAGTTCTTC,TRBJ2-1,TRBV11-3,NA,TRBD2
CATSGANSNQPQHF,TGTGCCACCAGTGGGGCTAATAGCAATCAGCCCCAGCATTTT,TRBJ1-5,TRBV24-1,once,NA
CASSLGQWGDSPLHF,TGTGCCAGCAGCTTGGGACAGTGGGGCGATTCACCCCTCCACTTT,TRBJ1-6,TRBV5-5,NA,NA
CASSKGDRPNTEAFF,TGTGCCAGCAGCAAAGGGGACAGACCGAACACTGAAGCTTTCTTT,TRBJ1-1,TRBV21-1,NA,NA
CASSLSGLPGGEGGYTF,TGTGCCAGCAGCTTATCTGGACTCCCAGGAGGCGAAGGAGGCTACACCTTC,TRBJ1-2,TRBV5-4,NA,NA
CASSLQGANQPQHF,TGTGCCAGCAGCTTGCAGGGGGCGAATCAGCCCCAGCATTTT,TRBJ1-5,TRBV5-6,NA,TRBD1
CASSSKLAGGIETQYF,TGTGCCAGCAGCTCGAAACTAGCGGGAGGGATTGAGACCCAGTACTTC,TRBJ2-5,TRBV5-4,NA,TRBD2
CASSFTGGDGYTF,TGTGCCAGCAGCTTTACAGGGGGCGATGGCTACACCTTC,TRBJ1-2,TRBV7-2,NA,TRBD1
CAWRWGRDRTNSPLHF,TGTGCCTGGAGATGGGGAAGGGACAGGACTAATTCACCCCTCCACTTT,TRBJ1-6,TRBV30,NA,TRBD1
CSVLQASDTEAFF,TGCAGCGTTTTACAGGCTTCTGACACTGAAGCTTTCTTT,TRBJ1-1,TRBV29-1,NA,NA
CAAAGEMGVYNEQFF,TGCGCCGCAGCGGGGGAGATGGGGGTCTACAATGAGCAGTTCTTC,TRBJ2-1,TRBV23-1,NA,TRBD2
CATSRGGQINQPQHF,TGTGCCACCAGCAGAGGGGGACAGATAAATCAGCCCCAGCATTTT,TRBJ1-5,TRBV15,NA,TRBD1
CASSPYSSYEQYF,TGTGCCAGCAGCCCCTACTCCTCCTACGAGCAGTACTTC,TRBJ2-7,TRBV5-4,NA,NA
CASKLGTGYSNQPQHF,TGTGCCAGCAAGTTAGGAACAGGTTATAGCAATCAGCCCCAGCATTTT,TRBJ1-5,TRBV28,NA,NA
CASSPSGQNTEAFF,TGTGCCAGCAGTCCGTCGGGACAGAACACTGAAGCTTTCTTT,TRBJ1-1,TRBV27,NA,NA
CASSQATGVGGELFF,TGTGCCAGCAGCCAAGCAACAGGGGTTGGCGGGGAGCTGTTTTTT,TRBJ2-2,TRBV3-1/TRBV3-2,NA,TRBD1
CASSFGAGDGYTF,TGTGCCAGCAGTTTTGGGGCAGGCGATGGCTACACCTTC,TRBJ1-2,TRBV6-6,NA,NA
CASSPGQGVNEAFF,TGCGCCAGCAGCCCGGGACAGGGGGTCAATGAAGCTTTCTTT,TRBJ1-1,TRBV5-1,NA,TRBD1
CASSHIRQNTEAFF,TGTGCCAGCAGCCATATTCGACAGAACACTGAAGCTTTCTTT,TRBJ1-1,TRBV5-4,NA,NA
CASSLVSGPNNEQFF,TGTGCCAGCAGCTTAGTTAGCGGACCTAACAATGAGCAGTTCTTC,TRBJ2-1,TRBV11-3,NA,NA
CASSLATGRFDEQFF,TGTGCCAGCAGTTTAGCAACAGGGCGGTTCGATGAGCAGTTCTTC,TRBJ2-1,TRBV27,NA,NA
CASSVDSDRLSEAFF,TGTGCCAGCAGCGTAGATTCTGACAGATTGTCTGAAGCTTTCTTT,TRBJ1-1,TRBV9,few,NA
CASSWGTPSGSYEQYF,TGCGCCAGCAGCTGGGGGACTCCCAGTGGGTCCTACGAGCAGTACTTC,TRBJ2-7,TRBV5-1,NA,NA
CASSPGKRGGNGYTF,TGTGCCAGCAGTCCCGGGAAAAGGGGAGGAAATGGCTACACCTTC,TRBJ1-2,TRBV28,NA,NA
CASSEGDRTDTIYF,TGCGCCAGCAGCGAGGGCGACAGGACGGACACCATATATTTT,TRBJ1-3,TRBV5-1,NA,NA
CASEESDRAGETQYF,TGTGCCAGCGAAGAATCGGACAGGGCGGGGGAGACCCAGTACTTC,TRBJ2-5,TRBV28,NA,TRBD1
CASSQEETQYF,TGTGCCAGCAGTCAGGAAGAAACGCAGTATTTT,TRBJ2-3,TRBV6-2/TRBV6-3,NA,NA
CASSLDRGGTQYF,TGTGCCAGCAGCTTGGACAGGGGTGGGACCCAGTACTTC,TRBJ2-5,TRBV5-4,NA,TRBD1
CASSQEGGNYGYTF,TGTGCCAGCAGCCAAGAAGGGGGCAACTATGGCTACACCTTC,TRBJ1-2,TRBV3-1/TRBV3-2,once,TRBD1
CASSLLTSDNEQFF,TGCGCCAGCAGCTTGTTGACTAGCGACAATGAGCAGTTCTTC,TRBJ2-1,TRBV5-1,NA,TRBD2
CASSLNPTGTDTQYF,TGCGCCAGCAGCCTTAACCCGACAGGCACAGATACGCAGTATTTT,TRBJ2-3,TRBV5-1,NA,NA
CASSRTGTGAYEQYF,TGTGCCAGCAGCCGGACCGGGACAGGGGCCTACGAGCAGTACTTC,TRBJ2-7,TRBV7-9,few,TRBD1
CASSALDRAPVYGYTF,TGTGCCAGCAGTGCCCTGGACAGGGCCCCTGTCTATGGCTACACCTTC,TRBJ1-2,TRBV27,NA,TRBD1
CATSREHPPLGGEQFF,TGTGCCACCAGCAGAGAGCACCCACCTCTTGGGGGGGAGCAGTTCTTC,TRBJ2-1,TRBV15,NA,NA
CASSPDRLNYGYTF,TGTGCCAGCAGTCCTGACAGGCTAAACTATGGCTACACCTTC,TRBJ1-2,TRBV2,NA,NA
CASIGTGVNTDTQYF,TGTGCCAGCATAGGGACAGGGGTTAACACAGATACGCAGTATTTT,TRBJ2-3,TRBV6-6,NA,TRBD1